Presented here are 19 T cell receptor beta chains from one specimen sequenced in a study of blood T cell repertoires in COVID-19 (dated by TCRdb to the early 2020s). Library construction relied on the immunoSEQ multiplex PCR assay. The table was pulled from immuneACCESS by TCRdb, which kept in-frame rearrangements only. Such tables lose some clones; where checked, under half of the loss comes from unresolved V genes, and the rest has no known cause. The sample contains 90,000 to 110,000 clones, about 85% of them found a single time. In total, the top ten clones hold around 4% of the sample. Input material: peripheral blood. The receptors come from a man between 45 and 60 years old with acute or convalescent COVID-19.

This chain connects TRBV9 to TRBJ2-5, with D unclear. Deletions cut 0 bases from V and 2 bases from J, with 8 bases between. Germline V lookup: CDR1 SGDLS, CDR2 YYNGEE. The CDR3 covers 14 residues. The CDR3 loop reads CASSVGGVQETQYF. The DNA for the CDR3 is TGTGCCAGCAGCGTAGGTGGAGTTCAAGAGACCCAGTACTTC.

This rearrangement joins TRBV10-2 to TRBJ1-2; TRBD1 matches at 10 bases. CDR1 and CDR2 (germline): WSHSY, SAAADI. Losses at the gene ends were 7 bases for V and 3 bases for J; bases not matched to a gene: 5. The CDR3 is 14 amino acids. CDR3 coding DNA: TGCGCCAGCACGGGACAGGGGCTTGACTATGGCTACACCTTC. It is translated as CASTGQGLDYGYTF.

This clone was seen a handful of times. The gene calls are TRBV9 and TRBJ1-5, with TRBD1 as a possible D gene (6 bases). CDR1 is SGDLS, CDR2 YYNGEE, per germline. The CDR3 has 14 residues. V lost 5 bases and J lost 2, with 11 bases in between. The CDR3 nucleotides are TGTGCCAGCAGTTGGGGACAAGGCAATCAGCCCCAGCATTTT. It encodes CASSWGQGNQPQHF.

This chain connects TRBV16 to TRBJ1-5; 7 nucleotides align to TRBD1. J gave up 7 bases and V 3 bases, and 6 bases lay outside the gene matches. The CDR3 extends over 14 amino acids. Per germline, CDR1 KGHSY and CDR2 FQNENV. CDR3 amino acids: CASSHRDRGQPQHF. The CDR3 DNA is TGTGCCAGCAGCCACCGGGACAGAGGGCAGCCCCAGCATTTT.

J is TRBJ2-1 and V is TRBV14, with a weak D call TRBD2 (6 bases). Germline assignment: CDR1 SGHDN and CDR2 FVKESK. V was clipped by 1 base and J by 3 bases, with 10 bases between them. CDR3 length equals 15 residues. This chain's CDR3 is CASSQGASDYNEQFF. The CDR3 DNA reads TGTGCCAGCAGCCAAGGGGCTAGCGACTACAATGAGCAGTTCTTC.

This clone was detected only once. The chain has TRBV10-1 and TRBJ2-3; D may be TRBD2 (6 bases). The CDR3 length is 16 residues. Looked up from germline, CDR1 is WNHNN and CDR2 is SYGVQD (reference sequence). The V end was cut by 0 bases, the J end by 6 bases, with 16 bases between. The CDR3 spells CASSESRGLLMDTQYF. The CDR3 nucleotides are TGCGCCAGCAGTGAGTCTCGGGGGTTACTGATGGATACGCAGTATTTT.

By share, this clone counts as medium-sized. V usage is TRBV12-3 or TRBV12-4 and J usage is TRBJ1-2; a possible D gene is TRBD1 (5 bases). V was pared by 5 bases and J by 3 bases, with 10 bases between. The CDR3 contains 13 residues. The DNA for the CDR3 is TGTGCCAGCAGTCAGGGCCTCTACTATGGCTACACCTTC. It yields the protein CASSQGLYYGYTF.

V is TRBV5-1 and J is TRBJ1-2; 8 nucleotides match TRBD1. V dropped 0 bases and J dropped 2; count of bases not matched to a gene: 6. This CDR3 contains 16 residues. CDR1 is SGHRS and CDR2 is YFSETQ in the germline V gene. The CDR3 bases are TGCGCCAGCAGCTTGGCCCTGACAGGGGCAAACTATGGCTACACCTTC. Translation: CASSLALTGANYGYTF.

This chain connects TRBV6-2 or TRBV6-3 to TRBJ2-1, with D possibly matching TRBD2 (5 bases). CDR3 length: 15 amino acids. The V gene lost 5 bases and the J gene lost 8 bases, with 19 bases spanning the gap. The germline gives CDR1 MNHEY, CDR2 SVGEGT. This CDR3 reads CASSPLGFAGHEQFF. The CDR3, as DNA: TGTGCCAGCAGTCCCTTGGGTTTTGCGGGTCATGAGCAGTTCTTC.

This clone was seen only once. The DNA of the CDR3 is TGTGCCAGCAGTCCGTCGTATCCCGATGAGCAGTTCTTC. It yields the protein CASSPSYPDEQFF. The chain links TRBV12-3 or TRBV12-4 to TRBJ2-1; D unclear. The V and J ends lost 5 bases and 8 bases respectively, with 13 bases between them. This CDR3 contains 13 residues.

The V gene is TRBV19, the J gene TRBJ1-3, with D perhaps matching TRBD1 (5 bases). V was clipped by 8 bases and J by 0 bases, with 14 bases between them. The CDR3 extends over 15 amino acids. Germline V gives CDR1 LNHDA, CDR2 SQIVND (reference sequence). The CDR3 bases are TGTGCCAGTTTTGTGGGGCCCTACTCTGGAAACACCATATATTTT. It specifies CASFVGPYSGNTIYF.

The chain is built from TRBV9 and TRBJ1-3; 7 nucleotides match TRBD1. Trimming removed 0 bases from V and 2 bases from J; junction bases left unmatched: 5. The V gene's germline CDR1 is SGDLS and CDR2 YYNGEE. The CDR3 is 16 amino acids. This CDR3 reads CASSVGNRGAGNTIYF. Here the CDR3 DNA reads TGTGCCAGCAGCGTAGGAAACAGGGGAGCTGGAAACACCATATATTTT.

The V and J genes are TRBV5-1 and TRBJ1-5, with a weak D call TRBD1 (5 bases). Germline values: CDR1 SGHRS, CDR2 YFSETQ. The CDR3 covers 15 residues. Trimming stripped 2 bases from V and 6 bases from J, with 15 bases between. CDR3: CASSFLGDSSQPQHF. In DNA form, the CDR3 reads TGCGCCAGCAGCTTCTTAGGGGATTCGAGTCAGCCCCAGCATTTT.

This rearrangement joins TRBV28 to TRBJ2-1, with 9 bases matching TRBD2. Per germline, CDR1 MDHEN and CDR2 SYDVKM. The CDR3 loop spans 17 amino acids. Trimming cost V 5 bases and J 5 bases; bases outside gene matches: 13. DNA for the CDR3: TGTGCCAGCAGTAGTTTTGACAAGGGACTAGCTGACAATGAGCAGTTCTTC. Amino acid sequence: CASSSFDKGLADNEQFF.

Only a few counts were recorded for this clone. This chain connects TRBV7-9 to TRBJ1-2, with D hard to call. The CDR3 sequence is 15 residues long. Germline CDR1 and CDR2: SEHNR and FQNEAQ (reference sequence). The germline V and J ends were trimmed by 2 bases and 4 bases, with 14 bases remaining between them. CDR3 region: CASSLPHPGSYGYTF. In DNA form, the CDR3 reads TGTGCCAGCAGCTTACCTCATCCTGGGAGCTATGGCTACACCTTC.

The V and J genes are TRBV20-1 and TRBJ2-5, with 10 bases matching TRBD2. Germline values: CDR1 DFQATT, CDR2 SNEGSKA (reference sequence). With 6 bases clipped from V and 2 bases from J, the junction kept 6 bases outside the gene matches. The CDR3 is made up of 14 amino acids. CDR3 residues: CSASLTSGQETQYF. The CDR3 coding sequence is TGCAGTGCGAGTCTGACTAGCGGGCAAGAGACCCAGTACTTC.

The chain links TRBV10-2 to TRBJ2-3; D may be TRBD2 (7 bases). The CDR3 loop spans 17 amino acids. Looked up from germline, CDR1 is WSHSY and CDR2 is SAAADI. Trimming left V 3 bases short and J 3 bases short, with 19 bases between. CDR3: CASSDPRGGERTDTQYF. In DNA, the CDR3 is TGCGCCAGCAGTGACCCCCGCGGGGGCGAAAGAACAGATACGCAGTATTTT.

This clone came up a few times. This chain connects TRBV29-1 to TRBJ1-4, with D possibly being TRBD1 (5 bases). The V gene's germline CDR1 is SQVTM and CDR2 ANQGSEA. The CDR3 extends over 18 amino acids. V lost 0 bases and J lost 0, with 17 bases in between. CDR3 in DNA: TGCAGCGTTGAAGACCTAACGGGGGGAGCCGCAACTAATGAAAAACTGTTTTTT. As protein: CSVEDLTGGAATNEKLFF. Combining the CDR3 with reference TRBV29-1 and TRBJ1-4 gives the whole variable domain SAVISQKPSRDICQRGTSLTIQCQVDSQVTMMFWYRQQPGQSLTLIATANQGSEATYESGFVIDKFPISRPNLTFSTLTVSNMSPEDSSIYLCSVEDLTGGAATNEKLFFGSGTQLSVL.

The rearrangement joins TRBV5-1 to TRBJ1-2; D may be TRBD1 (6 bases). The CDR3 has 14 amino acids. CDR1 is SGHRS, CDR2 YFSETQ, per germline. Trimming shortened V by 3 bases and J by 7 bases, and 16 bases separated the two germline ends. The CDR3 sequence: CASSSGQRGGGYTF. Written as DNA, the CDR3 is TGCGCCAGCAGCTCAGGACAGAGAGGGGGTGGCTACACCTTC.